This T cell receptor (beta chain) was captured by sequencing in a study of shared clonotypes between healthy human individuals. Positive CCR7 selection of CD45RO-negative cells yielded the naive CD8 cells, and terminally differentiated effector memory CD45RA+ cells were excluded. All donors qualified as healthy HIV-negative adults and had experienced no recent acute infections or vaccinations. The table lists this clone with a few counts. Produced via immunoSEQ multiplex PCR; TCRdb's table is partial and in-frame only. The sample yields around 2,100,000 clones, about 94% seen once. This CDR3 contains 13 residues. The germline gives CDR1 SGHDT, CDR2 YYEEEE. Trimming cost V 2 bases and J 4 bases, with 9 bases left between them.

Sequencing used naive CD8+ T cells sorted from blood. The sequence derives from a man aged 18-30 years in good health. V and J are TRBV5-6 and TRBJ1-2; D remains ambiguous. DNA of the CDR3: TGTGCCAGCAGCTTCCCGAACATCTATGGCTACACCTTC. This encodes CASSFPNIYGYTF.